The rows below give T cell receptor beta chains drawn from one sample of a study of shared clonotypes between healthy human individuals. The assay was immunoSEQ multiplex PCR, and TCRdb's table has in-frame clones only and misses some. The sample lists about 1,500,000 clones, approximately 97% seen once, with about 1.2% in the top ten. Sample: naive CD4+ T cells sorted from blood. These receptors all come from a man aged 30-40 years in good health. Both conserved end residues are trimmed from each CDR3. Each record gives: clone size, V gene, CDR3 protein. A row's size may be missing; if present it is once, few, many or a size class.

NA TRBV5-4 ASSFQQGSYEQY
once TRBV27 ASYRFFGQTNTEAF
NA TRBV11-2 ASSSQEGAF
NA TRBV28 ASSANREWGNTIY
NA TRBV2 ASSGRLRDRGLGGNQPQH
NA TRBV5-1 ASSLEFGGYHEQY
NA TRBV29-1 SVRRRASGINEQF
NA TRBV18 ASSPAQGEYEQY
once TRBV5-1 ASSLPLGRRDTEAF
NA TRBV19 ASSPQPYNEQF
NA TRBV25-1 ASSELRDSSYNEQF
NA TRBV5-1 ASSPWGSGSSNSYEQY
NA TRBV19 ASSLIAGVYNEQF
NA TRBV28 ASTAGGTSNQPQH
NA TRBV5-4 ASSSPGRSLTGELF
NA TRBV5-1 ASSLKLGGMETQY
NA TRBV25-1 ASSEPRRSVGSYEQY
NA TRBV6-1 ASRGPNTGELF
NA TRBV4-3 ASSQDARGYEQY
NA TRBV5-1 ASSLGVVNEQF
NA TRBV9 ASSPQAGEYGYT
NA TRBV19 ASSIPKGSGNQPQH
NA TRBV5-1 ASSSEPGSGENIQY
once TRBV7-9 ASLAGGQETQY
NA TRBV27 ASRARDSADTQY
NA TRBV2 ASKSGLVTYEQY
NA TRBV7-9 ASSNRGLRSTDTQY
NA TRBV28 ASSLGRPGTQY
NA TRBV5-5 ASSFRGGYNEQF
NA TRBV19 ASSTLKSSYEQY
once TRBV7-3 ASSPRRATLYEQY
NA TRBV5-8 ASSRMTSALPFNEQF
once TRBV23-1 ASSQEPEYNEQF
few TRBV19 ASSKQGDTEAF
NA TRBV6-5 ASSALSTDTQY
NA TRBV7-6 ASSLADRGHYEQY
NA TRBV5-1 ASSPDLYTEAF
NA TRBV28 ANAGPFRTGGGEAF
NA TRBV7-9 ASSSRTGGTYNEQF
NA TRBV7-7 ASSQQWGRRETQY
NA TRBV5-1 ASSLFGSNEQY
NA TRBV5-4 ASSSRGGGMETQY
NA TRBV5-5 ASSQTGVGYNEQF
NA TRBV9 ASSAVGDTQY
NA TRBV19 ATSGTTYEQY